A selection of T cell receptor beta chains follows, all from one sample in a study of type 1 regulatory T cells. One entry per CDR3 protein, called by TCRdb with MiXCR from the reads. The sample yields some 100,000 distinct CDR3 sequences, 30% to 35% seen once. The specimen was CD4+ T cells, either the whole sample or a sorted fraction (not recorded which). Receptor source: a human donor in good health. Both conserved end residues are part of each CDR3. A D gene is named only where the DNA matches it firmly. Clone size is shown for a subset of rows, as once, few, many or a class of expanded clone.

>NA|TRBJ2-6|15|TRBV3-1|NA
TGTGCCAGCAGCCAAGGTGGCGCCGGGGGCAACGTCCTGACTTTC
CASSQGGAGGNVLTF
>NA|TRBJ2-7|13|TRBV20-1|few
TGCAGTGCTAGAGGGGGAACCCCCTACGAGCAGTACTTC
CSARGGTPYEQYF
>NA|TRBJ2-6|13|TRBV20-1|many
TGCAGTGCTAGCAGGTCCGGGGCCAACGTCCTGACTTTC
CSASRSGANVLTF
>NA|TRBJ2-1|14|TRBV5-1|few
TGCGCCAGCAGCTTGGCCACTGGGGGGAGTGAGCAGTTCTTC
CASSLATGGSEQFF
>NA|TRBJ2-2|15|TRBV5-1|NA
TGCGCCAGCAGCTTGCGCCGTGCGAACACCGGGGAGCTGTTTTTT
CASSLRRANTGELFF
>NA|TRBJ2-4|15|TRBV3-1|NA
TGTGCCAGCAGCCAAGTAGCGAGCCCCAAAAACATTCAGTACTTC
CASSQVASPKNIQYF
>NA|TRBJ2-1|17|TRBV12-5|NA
TGTGCTAGTGGTTCCCCTCCCGGCGGGCCCCCCTACAATGAGCAGTTCTTC
CASGSPPGGPPYNEQFF
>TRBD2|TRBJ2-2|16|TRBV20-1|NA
TGCAGTGCTAGAGATACTCGGCGGGAGAGCACCGGGGAGCTGTTTTTT
CSARDTRRESTGELFF
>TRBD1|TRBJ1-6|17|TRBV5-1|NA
TGCGCCAGCAGCTTAGAGACAGGGGGCAGCTATAATTCACCCCTCCACTTT
CASSLETGGSYNSPLHF
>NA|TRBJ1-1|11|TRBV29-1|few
TGCAGCGTCGTGGGGAACACTGAAGCTTTCTTT
CSVVGNTEAFF
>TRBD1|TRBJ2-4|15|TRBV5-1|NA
TGCGCCAGCAGCTTGGAAGGGACAGGGATAAACATTCAGTACTTC
CASSLEGTGINIQYF
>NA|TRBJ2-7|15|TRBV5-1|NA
TGCACCAGCAGCCCCCGGTTGTCGGGTTTGGACGAGCAGTACTTC
CTSSPRLSGLDEQYF
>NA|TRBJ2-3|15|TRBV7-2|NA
TGTGCCAGCAGCTTAGCGCTACGGAGCACAGATACGCAGTATTTT
CASSLALRSTDTQYF
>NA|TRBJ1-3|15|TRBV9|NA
TGTGCCAGCAGCGTAGACAGGGCCTCTGGAAACACCATATATTTT
CASSVDRASGNTIYF
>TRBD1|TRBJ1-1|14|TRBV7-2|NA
TGTGCCAGCAGCTCCAACAGGGGTACCACTGAAGCTTTCTTT
CASSSNRGTTEAFF
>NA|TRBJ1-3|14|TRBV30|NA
TGTGCCTGGAGGATCGACAGGACTGGAAACACCATATATTTT
CAWRIDRTGNTIYF
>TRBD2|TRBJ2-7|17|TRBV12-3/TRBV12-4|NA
TGTGCCAGCAGTCGTGGGCGGACTAGCGGGGTCCCCTACGAGCAGTACTTC
CASSRGRTSGVPYEQYF
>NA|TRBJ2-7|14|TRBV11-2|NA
TGTGCCAGCAGCTTAGATCAGAGTCACTACGAGCAGTACTTC
CASSLDQSHYEQYF
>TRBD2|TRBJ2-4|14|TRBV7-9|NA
TGTGCCAGCAGAGGTTCGGGAGGGTTGGACATTCAGTACTTC
CASRGSGGLDIQYF
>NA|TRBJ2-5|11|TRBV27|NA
TGTGCCAGCACCTGGGGGGAGACCCAGTACTTC
CASTWGETQYF
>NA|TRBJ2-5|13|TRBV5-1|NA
TGCGCCAGCAGCGCCGGACCGCTAGAGACCCAGTACTTC
CASSAGPLETQYF
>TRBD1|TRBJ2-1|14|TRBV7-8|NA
TGTGCCAGCAGCTTAGCGGACAGGAGCAATGAGCAGTTCTTC
CASSLADRSNEQFF
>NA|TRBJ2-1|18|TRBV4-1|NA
TGCGCCAGCAGCCAAGTACTACCAGACCCAAGGAGGTACAATGAGCAGTTCTTC
CASSQVLPDPRRYNEQFF
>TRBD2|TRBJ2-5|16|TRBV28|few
TGTGCCAGCATCCAGGGGACTAGCGCCCAACAAGAGACCCAGTACTTC
CASIQGTSAQQETQYF
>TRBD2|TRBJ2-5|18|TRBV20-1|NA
TGCAGTGCTAGCGTTCCGGGACTAGCGGGAGGATTTCGAGAGACCCAGTACTTC
CSASVPGLAGGFRETQYF
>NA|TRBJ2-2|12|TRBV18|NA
TGTGCCAGCTCGGCAAGTACCGGGGAGCTGTTTTTT
CASSASTGELFF
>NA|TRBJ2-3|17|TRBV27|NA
TGTGCCAGCAGTCCGATGCCCGGGAAGGGAAGCGCAGATACGCAGTATTTT
CASSPMPGKGSADTQYF
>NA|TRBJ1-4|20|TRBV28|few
TGTGCCAGCAGTCCACCTCCCGGGGCCCGAGGGGGGCTGGCGGATGAAAAACTGTTTTTT
CASSPPPGARGGLADEKLFF
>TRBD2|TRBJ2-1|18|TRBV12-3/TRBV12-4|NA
TGTGCCAGCAGACCTCCGGGACTAGCGGGATCAAGATACAATGAGCAGTTCTTC
CASRPPGLAGSRYNEQFF
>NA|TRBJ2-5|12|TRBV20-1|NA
TGCAGTGCTAGAGATTGGAGGGAGACCCAGTACTTC
CSARDWRETQYF
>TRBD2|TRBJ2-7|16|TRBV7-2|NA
TGTGCCAGCAGCTTGGGGAGACTAGCGGGAGCTTGGGAGCAGTACTTC
CASSLGRLAGAWEQYF
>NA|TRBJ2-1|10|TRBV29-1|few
TGCAGCGTTTTTAACAATGAGCAGTTCTTC
CSVFNNEQFF
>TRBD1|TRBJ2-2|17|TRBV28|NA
TGTGCCAGCAGGGGGTTTGGGGCAGGGGGGAACACCGGGGAGCTGTTTTTT
CASRGFGAGGNTGELFF
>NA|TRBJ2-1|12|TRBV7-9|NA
TGTGCCAGCAGCTTAGGTGTTGGCGAGCAGTTCTTC
CASSLGVGEQFF
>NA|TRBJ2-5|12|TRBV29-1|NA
TGCAGCGTGGCGGGGAGGCAAGAGACCCAGTACTTC
CSVAGRQETQYF
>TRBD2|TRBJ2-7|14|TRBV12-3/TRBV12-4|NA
TGTGCCAGCAGTCCGAGCGGGAGAGAGGACGAGCAGTACTTC
CASSPSGREDEQYF
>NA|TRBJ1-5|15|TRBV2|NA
TGTGCCAGCAGTGCCCGACGGTATAGCAATCAGCCCCAGCATTTT
CASSARRYSNQPQHF
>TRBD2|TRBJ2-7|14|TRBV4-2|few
TGTGCCAGCAGCCAAGTTAGCGGGATCGGGAAGCAGTACTTC
CASSQVSGIGKQYF
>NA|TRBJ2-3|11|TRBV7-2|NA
TGTGCCAGCAGTAATGGAGATACGCAGTATTTT
CASSNGDTQYF
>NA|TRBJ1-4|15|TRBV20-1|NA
TGCAGTGCTGACCCCTTGGAAGATTCTAATGAAAAACTGTTTTTT
CSADPLEDSNEKLFF
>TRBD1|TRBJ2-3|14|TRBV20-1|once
TGCAGCCGCCTTGGGACAGGGGTCACAGATACGCAGTATTTT
CSRLGTGVTDTQYF
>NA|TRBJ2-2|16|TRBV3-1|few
TGTGCCAGCAGCCCAGGCGGAGGGGGAAACACCGGGGAGCTGTTTTTT
CASSPGGGGNTGELFF
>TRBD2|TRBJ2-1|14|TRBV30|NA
TGTGCCTGGACACTAGCGGGAGGGAACAATGAGCAGTTCTTC
CAWTLAGGNNEQFF
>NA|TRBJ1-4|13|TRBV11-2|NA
TGTGCCAGCAGCTTAGCCGGGAATGAAAAACTGTTTTTT
CASSLAGNEKLFF
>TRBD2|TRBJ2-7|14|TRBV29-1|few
TGCAGCGTTGACGGGACTAGCGGGAGCTACGAGCAGTACTTC
CSVDGTSGSYEQYF
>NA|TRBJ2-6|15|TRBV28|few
TGTGCCAGCAGTTTATCTCAGTCTGGGGCCAACGTCCTGACTTTC
CASSLSQSGANVLTF
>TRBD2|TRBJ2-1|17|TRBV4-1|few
TGCGCCAGCAGCCAAGAATCCAGCGGGGGCTCCTACAATGAGCAGTTCTTC
CASSQESSGGSYNEQFF
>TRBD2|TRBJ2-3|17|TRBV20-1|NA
TGCAGTGCTAGAGTGCCCCGCGCTAGCGGCCCGCACAGGACGCAGTATTTT
CSARVPRASGPHRTQYF
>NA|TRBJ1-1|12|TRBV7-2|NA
TGTGCCAGCAGTCCTCCGAGCGCTGAAGCTTTCTTT
CASSPPSAEAFF
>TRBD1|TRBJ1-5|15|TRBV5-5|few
TGTGCCAGCAGCTTGACGACAGGGGTCAATCAGCCCCAGCATTTT
CASSLTTGVNQPQHF
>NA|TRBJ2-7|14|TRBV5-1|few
TGCGCCAGCAGCTTGGGGACAGCTAACTACGAGCAGTACTTC
CASSLGTANYEQYF
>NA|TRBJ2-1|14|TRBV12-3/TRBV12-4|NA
TGTGCCAGCAGTTTGGATGGACCCTACAATGAGCAGTTCTTC
CASSLDGPYNEQFF
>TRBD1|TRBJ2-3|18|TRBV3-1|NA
TGTGCCAGCAGCCAAGTTTCCCCCGGGACAGAAAGCACAGATACGCAGTATTTT
CASSQVSPGTESTDTQYF
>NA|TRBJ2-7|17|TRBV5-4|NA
TGTGCCAGCAGCTTGGGAGGTCGCGGGGGCGCTCGGTACGAGCAGTACTTC
CASSLGGRGGARYEQYF
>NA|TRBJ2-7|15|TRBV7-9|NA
TGTGCCAGCAGCCAACCACATGACGGGCCCTACGAGCAGTACTTC
CASSQPHDGPYEQYF
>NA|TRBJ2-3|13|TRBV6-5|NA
TGTGCCAGCACCCATCCTAGCACAGATACGCAGTATTTT
CASTHPSTDTQYF
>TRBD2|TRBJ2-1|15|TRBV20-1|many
TGCAGTGCTAGAGCTAGCGGGAGGGCCTACAATGAGCAGTTCTTC
CSARASGRAYNEQFF
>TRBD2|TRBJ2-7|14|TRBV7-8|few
TGTGCCAGCAGCTTCAGCGGGAGCTCCTACGAGCAGTACTTC
CASSFSGSSYEQYF
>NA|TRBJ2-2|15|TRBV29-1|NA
TGCAGCGTTGTCGTCCCATCGGTTAACACCGGGGAGCTGTTTTTT
CSVVVPSVNTGELFF